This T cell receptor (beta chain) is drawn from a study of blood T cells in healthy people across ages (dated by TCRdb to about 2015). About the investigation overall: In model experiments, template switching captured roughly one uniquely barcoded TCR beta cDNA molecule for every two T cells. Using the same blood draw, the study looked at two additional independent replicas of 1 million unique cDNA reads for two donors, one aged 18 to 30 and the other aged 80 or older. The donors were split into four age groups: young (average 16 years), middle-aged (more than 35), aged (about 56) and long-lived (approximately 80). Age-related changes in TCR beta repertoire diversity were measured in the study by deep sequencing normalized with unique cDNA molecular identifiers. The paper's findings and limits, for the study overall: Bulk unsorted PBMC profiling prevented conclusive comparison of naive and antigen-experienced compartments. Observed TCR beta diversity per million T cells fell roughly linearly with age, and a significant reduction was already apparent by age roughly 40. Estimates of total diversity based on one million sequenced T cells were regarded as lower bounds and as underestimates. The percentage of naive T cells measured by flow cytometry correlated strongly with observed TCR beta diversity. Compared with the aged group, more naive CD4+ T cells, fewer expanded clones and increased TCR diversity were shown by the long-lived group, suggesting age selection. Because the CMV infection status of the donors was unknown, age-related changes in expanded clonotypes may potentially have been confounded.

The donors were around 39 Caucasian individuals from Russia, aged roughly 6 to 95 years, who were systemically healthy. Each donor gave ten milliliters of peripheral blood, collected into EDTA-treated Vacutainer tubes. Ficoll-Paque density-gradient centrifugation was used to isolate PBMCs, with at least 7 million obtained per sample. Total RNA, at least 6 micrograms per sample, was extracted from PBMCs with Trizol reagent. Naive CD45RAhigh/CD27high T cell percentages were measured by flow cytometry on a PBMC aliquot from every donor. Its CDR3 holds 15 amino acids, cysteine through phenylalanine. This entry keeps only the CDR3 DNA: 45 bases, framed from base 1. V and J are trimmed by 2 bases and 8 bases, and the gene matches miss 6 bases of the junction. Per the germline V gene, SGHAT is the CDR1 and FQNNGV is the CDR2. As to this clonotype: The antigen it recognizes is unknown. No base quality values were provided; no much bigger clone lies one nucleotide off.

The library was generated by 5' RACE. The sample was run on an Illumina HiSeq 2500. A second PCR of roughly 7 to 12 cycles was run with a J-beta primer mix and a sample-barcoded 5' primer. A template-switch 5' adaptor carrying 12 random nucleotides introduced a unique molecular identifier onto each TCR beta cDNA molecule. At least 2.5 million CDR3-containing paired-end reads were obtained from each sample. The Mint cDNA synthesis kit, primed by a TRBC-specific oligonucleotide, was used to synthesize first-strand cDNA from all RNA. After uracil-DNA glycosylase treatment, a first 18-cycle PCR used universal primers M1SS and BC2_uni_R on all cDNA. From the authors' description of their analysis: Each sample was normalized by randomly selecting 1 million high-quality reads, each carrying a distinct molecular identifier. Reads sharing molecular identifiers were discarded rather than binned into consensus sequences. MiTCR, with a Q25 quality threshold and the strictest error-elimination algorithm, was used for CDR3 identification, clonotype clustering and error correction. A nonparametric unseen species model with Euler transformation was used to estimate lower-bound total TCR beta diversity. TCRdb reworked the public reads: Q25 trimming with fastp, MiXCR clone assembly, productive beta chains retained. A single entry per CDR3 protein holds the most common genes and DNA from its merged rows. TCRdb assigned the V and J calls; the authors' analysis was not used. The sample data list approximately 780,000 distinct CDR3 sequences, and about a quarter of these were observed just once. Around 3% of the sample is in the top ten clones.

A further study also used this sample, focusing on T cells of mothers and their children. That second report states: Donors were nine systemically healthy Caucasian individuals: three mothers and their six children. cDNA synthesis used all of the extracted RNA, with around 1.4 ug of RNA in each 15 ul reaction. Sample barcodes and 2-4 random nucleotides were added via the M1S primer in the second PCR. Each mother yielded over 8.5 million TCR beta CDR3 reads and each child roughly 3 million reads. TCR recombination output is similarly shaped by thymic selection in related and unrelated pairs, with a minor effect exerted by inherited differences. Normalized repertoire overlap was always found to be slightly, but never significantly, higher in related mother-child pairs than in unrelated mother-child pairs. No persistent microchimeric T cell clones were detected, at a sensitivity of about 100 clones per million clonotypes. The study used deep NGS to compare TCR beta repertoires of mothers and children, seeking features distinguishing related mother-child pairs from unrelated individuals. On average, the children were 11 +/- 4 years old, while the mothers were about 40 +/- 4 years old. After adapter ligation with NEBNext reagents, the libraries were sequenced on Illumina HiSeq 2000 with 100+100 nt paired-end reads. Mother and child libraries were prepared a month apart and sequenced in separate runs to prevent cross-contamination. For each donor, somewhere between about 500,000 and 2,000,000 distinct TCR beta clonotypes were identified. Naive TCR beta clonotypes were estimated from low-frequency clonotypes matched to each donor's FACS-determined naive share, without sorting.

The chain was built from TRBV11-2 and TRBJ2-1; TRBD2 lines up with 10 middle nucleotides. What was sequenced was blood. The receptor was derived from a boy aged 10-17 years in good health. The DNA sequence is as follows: TGTGCCAGCAGCTTACGGATAGCGGGGGGCGATGAGCAGTTCTTC. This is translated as CASSLRIAGGDEQFF.